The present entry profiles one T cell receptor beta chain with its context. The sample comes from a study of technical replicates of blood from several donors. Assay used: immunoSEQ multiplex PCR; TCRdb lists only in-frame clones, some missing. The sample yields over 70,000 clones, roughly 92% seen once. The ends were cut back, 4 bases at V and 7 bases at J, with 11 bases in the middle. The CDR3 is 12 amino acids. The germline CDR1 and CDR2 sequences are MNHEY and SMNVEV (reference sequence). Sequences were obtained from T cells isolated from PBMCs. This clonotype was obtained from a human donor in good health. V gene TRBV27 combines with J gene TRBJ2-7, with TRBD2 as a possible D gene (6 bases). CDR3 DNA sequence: TGTGCCAGCAGTTCTAGCGCAAGGGAGCAGTACTTC. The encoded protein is CASSSSAREQYF.